Listed below are T cell receptor beta chains from one sample, sequenced in a study of PD-1 blockade in classical Hodgkin lymphoma. Using immunoSEQ multiplex PCR, the repertoire was profiled, and TCRdb retains in-frame clones only, with some absent. The table lists over 25,000 clones, just over 85% of them singletons. The sample consisted of peripheral blood mononuclear cells (PBMCs), taken at baseline. These receptors were obtained from a human donor with classical Hodgkin lymphoma. Both conserved end residues are part of each CDR3. Fields, in order: clone size, D gene, V gene, J gene, CDR3 protein, CDR3 DNA. D genes are given only for firm matches. Where a row states a size, it is once, few, many or the class of an expanded clone; other rows omit it.

-	TRBD1	TRBV12-5	TRBJ2-7	CASGRQGIYEQYF	TGTGCTAGTGGGCGACAGGGGATCTACGAGCAGTACTTC
-	TRBD1	TRBV4-1	TRBJ2-7	CASSHRDRAYEQYF	TGCGCCAGCAGCCACCGGGACAGGGCCTACGAGCAGTACTTC
-	TRBD2	TRBV7-8	TRBJ2-2	CASSLGSGGHTGELFF	TGTGCCAGCAGCTTAGGAAGCGGGGGACACACCGGGGAGCTGTTTTTT
-	TRBD2	TRBV7-9	TRBJ2-3	CASSLSTGGGEDTQYF	TGTGCCAGCAGCTTATCAACCGGGGGAGGGGAAGATACGCAGTATTTT
few	-	TRBV27	TRBJ2-3	CASSFAGKTDTQYF	TGTGCCAGCAGTTTCGCGGGGAAGACAGATACGCAGTATTTT
once	-	TRBV5-1	TRBJ2-3	CASSPVGSADTQYF	TGCGCCAGCAGCCCTGTTGGGAGTGCAGATACGCAGTATTTT
-	-	TRBV5-1	TRBJ2-5	CASRPGGVDQETQYF	TGCGCCAGCAGACCCGGTGGTGTCGACCAAGAGACCCAGTACTTC
-	-	TRBV5-1	TRBJ1-4	CASSLMGAGEKLFF	TGCGCCAGCAGCTTGATGGGGGCTGGTGAAAAACTGTTTTTT
-	-	TRBV4-1	TRBJ2-7	CASSHQLGTYEQYF	TGCGCCAGCAGCCATCAACTTGGGACCTACGAGCAGTACTTC
-	-	TRBV25-1	TRBJ1-1	CASSEWVNTEAFF	TGTGCCAGCAGTGAATGGGTTAACACTGAAGCTTTCTTT
-	TRBD2	TRBV6-9	TRBJ2-1	CASRTGGASYNEQFF	TGTGCCAGCAGGACGGGGGGGGCTTCCTACAATGAGCAGTTCTTC
-	-	TRBV27	TRBJ2-7	CASSPYGGGYEQYF	TGTGCCAGCAGTCCCTATGGAGGGGGGTACGAGCAGTACTTC
-	-	TRBV15	TRBJ1-6	CATSREKNGRSPLHF	TGTGCCACCAGCAGAGAAAAAAACGGGAGGTCACCCCTCCACTTT
-	-	TRBV5-1	TRBJ2-2	CASAEGVSYTGELFF	TGCGCCAGCGCTGAGGGGGTCTCTTACACCGGGGAGCTGTTTTTT
-	-	TRBV15	TRBJ2-1	CATSISLGAGSSGGQFF	TGTGCCACCAGCATAAGCTTGGGGGCAGGGTCATCAGGTGGGCAGTTCTTC
-	TRBD1	TRBV6-6	TRBJ1-1	CASSYETGKPEAFF	TGTGCCAGCAGTTACGAGACAGGGAAACCTGAAGCTTTCTTT
-	-	TRBV6-6	TRBJ2-7	CASTGLHSYEQYF	TGTGCCAGCACCGGACTTCACTCCTACGAGCAGTACTTC
-	TRBD1	TRBV14	TRBJ1-3	CASSRVHRGGNTIYF	TGTGCCAGCAGCCGAGTACACAGGGGTGGAAACACCATATATTTT
-	TRBD1	TRBV7-9	TRBJ2-2	CAAEAGGPGELFF	TGTGCTGCGGAGGCAGGGGGCCCCGGGGAGCTGTTTTTT
-	TRBD2	TRBV5-1	TRBJ2-7	CASSASGGAYEQYF	TGCGCCAGCAGCGCTAGCGGGGGGGCCTACGAGCAGTACTTC
-	-	TRBV4-2	TRBJ1-6	CASGPEEYNSPLHF	TGTGCCAGCGGACCAGAAGAGTATAATTCACCCCTCCACTTT
-	-	TRBV18	TRBJ2-5	CASSPERETQYF	TGTGCCAGCTCACCAGAACGAGAGACCCAGTACTTC
few	-	TRBV18	TRBJ1-4	CASSPRTGTPVEKLFF	TGTGCCAGCTCACCGCGAACCGGGACACCGGTCGAAAAACTGTTTTTT
-	TRBD2	TRBV7-6	TRBJ2-3	CASTPRGNGGGTDTQYF	TGTGCCAGCACCCCGCGAGGGAACGGGGGGGGCACAGATACGCAGTATTTT
-	-	TRBV13	TRBJ1-3	CASSHGLRNTIYF	TGTGCCAGCAGTCACGGGCTAAGAAACACCATATATTTT
-	-	TRBV9	TRBJ2-2	CASSVAGVQTGELFF	TGTGCCAGCAGCGTAGCAGGGGTACAAACCGGGGAGCTGTTTTTT
-	TRBD1	TRBV5-1	TRBJ2-1	CASSLEDRVGEQFF	TGCGCCAGCAGCTTGGAGGACAGGGTGGGTGAGCAGTTCTTC
-	-	TRBV5-1	TRBJ2-7	CASSFTGLLSYEQYF	TGCGCCAGCAGCTTCACAGGGCTCCTCTCCTACGAGCAGTACTTC
-	-	TRBV28	TRBJ2-1	CASSSSRTVIYNEQFF	TGTGCCAGCAGTTCTTCCAGGACAGTGATCTACAATGAGCAGTTCTTC
-	TRBD2	TRBV5-1	TRBJ2-3	CASSPSGGSTDTQYF	TGCGCCAGCAGCCCTAGCGGGGGTTCCACAGATACGCAGTATTTT
-	-	TRBV10-1	TRBJ1-3	CASRPGQTRLGNTIYF	TGCGCCAGCAGACCTGGACAGACCCGACTGGGAAACACCATATATTTT
-	-	TRBV9	TRBJ1-4	CASSVEGTVNEKLFF	TGTGCCAGCAGCGTAGAGGGAACGGTAAATGAAAAACTGTTTTTT
-	TRBD1	TRBV6-9	TRBJ1-4	CASRSTGTGVEKLFF	TGTGCCAGCAGATCAACCGGGACAGGCGTTGAAAAACTGTTTTTT
-	-	TRBV9	TRBJ2-2	CASSVRAPISGLTGISGLTGELFF	TGTGCCAGCAGCGTGAGGGCTCCCATTTCAGGCTTGACCGGCATTTCAGGCTTGACCGGGGAGCTGTTTTTT
-	-	TRBV9	TRBJ2-7	CASSPARVAYEQYF	TGTGCCAGCAGCCCCGCCAGGGTGGCCTACGAGCAGTACTTC
few	-	TRBV7-8	TRBJ1-5	CASSLVAGLDNQPQHF	TGTGCCAGCAGCTTAGTGGCGGGGTTGGACAATCAGCCCCAGCATTTT
-	TRBD1	TRBV7-2	TRBJ1-6	CASSLGWDRNSPLHF	TGTGCCAGCAGCTTAGGCTGGGACAGGAATTCACCCCTCCACTTT
-	TRBD1	TRBV10-3	TRBJ2-2	CAISDRGTGELFF	TGTGCCATCAGTGACAGGGGGACCGGGGAGCTGTTTTTT
-	-	TRBV5-1	TRBJ2-5	CASSLIGSQETQYF	TGCGCCAGCAGCTTGATTGGTAGCCAAGAGACCCAGTACTTC
-	TRBD1	TRBV7-3	TRBJ2-1	CASSRGQGDEQFF	TGTGCCAGCAGCCGCGGACAGGGCGATGAGCAGTTCTTC
few	-	TRBV18	TRBJ1-3	CASSPLGDDSGNTIYF	TGTGCCAGCTCACCATTAGGGGACGACTCTGGAAACACCATATATTTT
-	-	TRBV5-1	TRBJ2-5	CASSSTTAKETQYF	TGCGCCAGCAGCTCAACGACAGCGAAAGAGACCCAGTACTTC
-	-	TRBV5-1	TRBJ1-1	CASSLFDSRWGTEAFF	TGCGCCAGCAGCTTGTTCGACAGCCGTTGGGGCACTGAAGCTTTCTTT
-	-	TRBV11-2	TRBJ1-3	CASSLDRGLSGNTIYF	TGTGCCAGCAGCTTAGATCGGGGATTATCCGGAAACACCATATATTTT
-	TRBD1	TRBV6-6	TRBJ1-1	CASSQTGPLGAFF	TGTGCCAGCAGCCAGACAGGGCCCCTTGGAGCTTTCTTT
-	TRBD2	TRBV6-1	TRBJ2-5	CASRMDLAGQETQYF	TGTGCCAGCAGAATGGACCTAGCGGGGCAAGAGACCCAGTACTTC
-	-	TRBV11-2	TRBJ2-7	CASSLFRDLSRAQYF	TGTGCCAGCAGCTTATTCCGAGACCTTTCGAGGGCGCAGTACTTC
-	-	TRBV9	TRBJ2-2	CASSVAAGNTGELFF	TGTGCCAGCAGCGTAGCGGCGGGGAACACCGGGGAGCTGTTTTTT
-	-	TRBV5-6	TRBJ1-2	CASSSWRIVGGEANYGYTF	TGTGCCAGCAGCTCCTGGAGAATAGTTGGGGGGGAAGCTAACTATGGCTACACCTTC
-	-	TRBV7-8	TRBJ1-2	CASSSSTGLRGYTF	TGTGCCAGCAGCTCATCAACCGGACTTAGGGGCTACACCTTC
-	TRBD1	TRBV6-5	TRBJ1-5	CASSQDRGGGQPQHF	TGTGCCAGCAGCCAGGACAGGGGAGGGGGGCAGCCCCAGCATTTT
-	TRBD2	TRBV7-2	TRBJ2-2	CASSLIWTSFNTGELFF	TGTGCCAGCAGCTTAATATGGACTAGTTTTAACACCGGGGAGCTGTTTTTT
-	TRBD1	TRBV6-6	TRBJ2-2	CASSNDRDGTGELFF	TGTGCCAGCAGCAACGACAGGGATGGTACCGGGGAGCTGTTTTTT
-	TRBD1	TRBV7-2	TRBJ1-1	CASSLWALGQGAEAFF	TGTGCCAGCAGCTTATGGGCCCTGGGACAGGGGGCTGAAGCTTTCTTT
-	-	TRBV21-1	TRBJ1-4	CASSKVGQGPEKLFF	TGTGCCAGCAGCAAAGTTGGACAGGGGCCTGAAAAACTGTTTTTT
-	-	TRBV9	TRBJ2-3	CASSVEGTLSPQYF	TGTGCCAGCAGCGTAGAAGGTACCCTTTCTCCGCAGTATTTT
-	-	TRBV6-5	TRBJ1-2	CASTLTASNYGYTF	TGTGCCAGCACCTTGACAGCATCTAACTATGGCTACACCTTC
-	-	TRBV5-1	TRBJ1-1	CASSLAFTDTEAFF	TGCGCCAGCAGCTTGGCCTTTACAGACACTGAAGCTTTCTTT
-	-	TRBV9	TRBJ1-1	CASSVGQPGVSTEAFF	TGTGCCAGCAGCGTAGGTCAGCCGGGGGTGAGCACTGAAGCTTTCTTT